This TCR beta chain was recorded in a study of shared clonotypes between healthy human individuals. Overall study: Each donor contributed plates that comprised three CD4 naive, three CD4 memory, two CD8 naive and one CD8 memory. Study observations and caveats: Shared across a few donors were around 5% of the naive CD4 clonotypes.

Original processing methods: Junction-only immunoSEQ data arrived without quality scores, meaning filtering differed. TCRdb's copy holds only in-frame clones and misses some; the assay was immunoSEQ multiplex PCR. V and J calls and clone size follow that table, whereas D and trimming were derived from the DNA. The data show around 1.4 million clones, 98% to 99% seen once. In germline, CDR1 is MNHEY, CDR2 SMNVEV (reference sequence). V shed 5 bases, J shed 6 bases, and the junction held 5 bases outside the gene matches. This CDR3 has 14 amino acids. Note on this clone: The antigen remains undetermined.

The chain carries TRBV27 and TRBJ2-7, with 12 bases lining up with TRBD1. The source material was naive CD4+ T cells sorted from blood. Subset meaning: CD45RA+ positively selected. This clonotype was obtained from a man between 25 and 39 years old in good health. The CDR3 region is CASSPGTGGGEQYF. CDR3 nucleotides: TGTGCCAGCAGTCCTGGGACAGGGGGCGGCGAGCAGTACTTC.